These 30 T cell receptor beta chains were all obtained from the same sample, sequenced in a study of T cells expressing NK-cell markers. TCRdb re-called the 5' RACE reads, yielding one record per CDR3 amino acid sequence without DNA. The repertoire table contains some 600,000 distinct CDR3 sequences. Material: blood T cells: a sorted CD56 or NKG2C T cell subset, CD4+ or CD8+ T cells, or bulk PBMC T cells (not recorded which). Receptors originate from a man between 18 and 35 years old in good health.

The rearrangement links TRBV3-1 to TRBJ2-5; the TCRdb D gene call, TRBD1, has no DNA to confirm it. The CDR3 has 13 amino acids. The germline gives CDR1 LGHDT, CDR2 YNNKEL (reference sequence). The CDR3 reads CASSLRTSGPTDF.

The chain combines TRBV3-1 with TRBJ2-3. There are 14 residues in the CDR3. Germline CDR1 is LGHDT and CDR2 is YNNKEL (reference sequence). The CDR3 sequence is CASSLRLGKDTQYF.

The J gene is TRBJ2-4, the V gene TRBV20-1; TCRdb designates TRBD2, a call that cannot be tested without DNA. The CDR3 totals 13 residues. Germline V gene sequence: CDR1 DFQATT, CDR2 SNEGSKA (reference sequence). The CDR3 loop reads CSTNQRGENIQYF.

The V gene is TRBV24-1, the J gene TRBJ2-3; TCRdb selects TRBD2, and the lack of DNA leaves this call unchecked. CDR1 is KGHDR and CDR2 is SFDVKD in the germline V gene. The CDR3 runs to 16 residues. This CDR3 reads CATSDLAGSSTDTQYF.

The rearrangement joins TRBV25-1 to TRBJ2-2; without DNA, the TCRdb call of TRBD2 cannot be checked. The length of the CDR3 is 16 residues. Germline loops: CDR1 MGHDK, CDR2 SYGVNS. The CDR3 loop reads CASSTVAGVDTGELFF.

The chain carries TRBV5-1 and TRBJ2-1. The germline gives CDR1 SGHRS, CDR2 YFSETQ. The CDR3 is 16 residues long. The chain's CDR3 is CASRLGLASSYNEQFF.

V is TRBV12-3 or TRBV12-4 and J is TRBJ2-5; the TCRdb call, TRBD2, lacks DNA for checking. CDR3 length: 18 residues. The CDR3 sequence is CASSPTSGAGGNQETQYF.

The chain uses TRBV5-1 and TRBJ2-7; TCRdb's assignment of TRBD2 cannot be checked, as there is no DNA. The CDR3 consists of 13 residues. Germline V gene data show CDR1 as SGHRS and CDR2 as YFSETQ. The CDR3 region is CASSSAGSYEQYF.

The gene calls are TRBV20-1 and TRBJ2-5; with no DNA, the TCRdb D assignment of TRBD2 cannot be verified. This CDR3 is 15 amino acids long. Germline V lookup: CDR1 DFQATT, CDR2 SNEGSKA (reference sequence). CDR3 protein: CSARDPLGRFETQYF.

The chain uses TRBV6-1 and TRBJ2-5; TCRdb lists TRBD2, though no DNA is available to test this call. This CDR3 has 17 amino acids. The germline V gene has CDR1 MNHNS and CDR2 SASEGT. CDR3 residues: CASRGRPGLKGEETQYF.

This sequence joins TRBV6-1 and TRBJ2-1; there is no DNA to check the TCRdb D call of TRBD2. The CDR3 is 16 amino acids. Germline values: CDR1 MNHNS, CDR2 SASEGT. The CDR3 is CASIPRYGEAYNEQFF.

The chain recombines TRBV4-1 with TRBJ2-5; TCRdb selects TRBD1, and the lack of DNA leaves this call unchecked. The CDR3 consists of 15 residues. Germline CDR1 is MGHRA and CDR2 is YSYEKL. This chain's CDR3 is CASSQDVGGWQTQYF.

The chain couples TRBV7-2 to TRBJ1-4. This CDR3 has 15 amino acids. The germline V gene has CDR1 SGHTA and CDR2 FQGNSA. CDR3 in amino acids: CASSLVTITNEKLFF.

V gene TRBV6-1 combines with J gene TRBJ2-3; absent DNA, TCRdb's TRBD1 call cannot be checked. The germline gives CDR1 MNHNS, CDR2 SASEGT. This CDR3 contains 18 residues. The CDR3 loop reads CASKTSTGRGLWTDTQYF.

This chain joins TRBV5-1 and TRBJ1-1; TCRdb's D call of TRBD1 is untestable without DNA. The CDR3 sequence is 15 residues long. Germline V gene data show CDR1 as SGHRS and CDR2 as YFSETQ. This chain's CDR3 is CASSAPRDRGSEAFF.

The chain uses TRBV6-5 and TRBJ1-4; TCRdb's D call, TRBD1, is unchecked because there is no DNA. The CDR3 spans 18 residues. Germline V gives CDR1 MNHEY, CDR2 SVGAGI. The CDR3 sequence: CASSPRAGGFSTNEKLFF.

V usage is TRBV20-1 and J usage is TRBJ2-5; there is no DNA to check the TCRdb D call of TRBD1. The length of the CDR3 is 14 residues. Germline V gene lookup returns CDR1 DFQATT and CDR2 SNEGSKA (reference sequence). This chain's CDR3 is CSAPRQGLGETQYF.

J is TRBJ2-5 and V is TRBV7-9; TCRdb calls TRBD1, which cannot be checked without DNA. The V gene's germline CDR1 is SEHNR and CDR2 FQNEAQ (reference sequence). The CDR3 has 14 residues. CDR3: CASSGWTGRETQYF.

The chain combines TRBV28 with TRBJ2-3; TCRdb lists TRBD2, though no DNA is available to test this call. Per germline, CDR1 MDHEN and CDR2 SYDVKM. The CDR3 extends over 16 amino acids. CDR3 protein: CASSPAGGPKSDTQYF.

V and J are TRBV10-2 and TRBJ2-4. Germline V gene data show CDR1 as WSHSY and CDR2 as SAAADI. There are 14 residues in the CDR3. The CDR3 region is CASSMGLAKNIQYF.

The rearrangement joins TRBV5-6 to TRBJ2-5; TCRdb picks TRBD1, but there is no DNA to check that call. CDR1 is SGHDT and CDR2 is YYEEEE in the germline V gene. The CDR3 totals 14 residues. The CDR3 region is CASSVRGRKETQYF.

This chain joins TRBV6-5 and TRBJ2-1; TCRdb's D gene call, TRBD2, goes unchecked for lack of DNA. The CDR3 extends over 14 amino acids. CDR1 MNHEY and CDR2 SVGAGI come from the germline V gene. CDR3 sequence: CASNQRHGTSGSIF.

This CDR3 is CASSARLAGVSHSLSTDTQYF. The V call is TRBV7-2, the J call TRBJ2-3; lacking DNA, the TRBD2 call made by TCRdb goes unchecked. Germline loops: CDR1 SGHTA, CDR2 FQGNSA. The CDR3 is 21 residues long.

The chain has TRBV7-8 and TRBJ2-1; TCRdb returns TRBD1, unconfirmable since there is no DNA. Germline CDR1 reads SGHVS; CDR2 reads FQNEAQ. The CDR3 runs 17 residues. The CDR3 here is CASRLTGGTAGYNEQFF. The complete variable domain, with remaining parts taken from reference TRBV7-8 and TRBJ2-1, reads GAGVSQSPRYKVAKRGQDVALRCDPISGHVSLFWYQQALGQGPEFLTYFQNEAQLDKSGLPSDRFFAERPEGSVSTLKIQRTQQEDSAVYLCASRLTGGTAGYNEQFFGPGTRLTVL.

The CDR3 spells CASSSGGETADTQYF. The gene calls are TRBV7-3 and TRBJ2-3. Germline CDR1 and CDR2: SGHTA and FQGTGA. The CDR3 spans 15 residues.

The V call is TRBV12-3 or TRBV12-4, the J call TRBJ1-2; TCRdb returns TRBD1, unconfirmable since there is no DNA. This CDR3 region has 15 residues. The CDR3 loop reads CASSFCGGRNYGYTF.

The J gene is TRBJ2-7, the V gene TRBV25-1; TCRdb gives TRBD2 as the D gene, but with no DNA this cannot be confirmed. Per germline, CDR1 MGHDK and CDR2 SYGVNS. The CDR3 is 15 amino acids. CDR3 amino acids: CASSTTGASVYEQYF.

J is TRBJ2-3 and V is TRBV11-3. The CDR3 consists of 16 residues. Germline loops: CDR1 SGHNT, CDR2 YENEEA. The CDR3 protein is CASSLLKGFGPDTQYF.

This chain connects TRBV5-1 to TRBJ1-2; TCRdb selects TRBD1, and the lack of DNA leaves this call unchecked. The CDR3 has 14 amino acids. CDR1 and CDR2 from the germline V gene are SGHRS and YFSETQ. The CDR3: CASTGQGASGGYTF. Supplemented by reference TRBV5-1 and TRBJ1-2, the full variable domain reads KAGVTQTPRYLIKTRGQQVTLSCSPISGHRSVSWYQQTPGQGLQFLFEYFSETQRNKGNFPGRFSGRQFSNSRSEMNVSTLELGDSALYLCASTGQGASGGYTFGSGTRLTVV.

The chain links TRBV5-1 to TRBJ2-1; the TCRdb D gene call, TRBD2, has no DNA to confirm it. The CDR3 consists of 22 residues. Per the germline V gene, CDR1 is SGHRS and CDR2 is YFSETQ. CDR3 loop: CASSSPPLRLAGKGSSYNEQFF.